This TCR beta chain was retrieved from a study of Graves' ophthalmopathy and Graves' hyperthyroidism. Germline V gene data show CDR1 as SGHTS and CDR2 as YDEGEE. The CDR3 sequence is 16 residues long. V was pared by 3 bases and J by 6 bases, with 12 bases of the junction left unmatched. Study conclusions and caveats: Blood also held most thyroid clonotypes expanded above 0.001 frequency.

Regarding this clonotype: Its antigen remains unknown.

CDR3 regions of TCR beta were amplified from RNA transcripts. In the first round, RT-PCR was carried out with HTBI primers, and a multiplex PCR formed the second round. In TCRdb, the multiplex PCR reads were re-called with MiXCR into one record per CDR3 protein. Among approximately 1.2 million distinct CDR3 sequences, about 40% were seen once, and the ten largest hold roughly 10%. Sample: peripheral blood or thyroid tissue (not recorded which). The rearrangement joins TRBV5-8 to TRBJ1-1, with 9 bases lining up with TRBD1. This receptor was taken from an adult man with Graves' hyperthyroidism. The CDR3 spells CASSSRDRDRAAEAFF. The CDR3 nucleotides are TGTGCCAGCAGCTCCCGGGACAGGGACCGGGCAGCTGAAGCTTTCTTT. The full variable domain, with the rest looked up from reference TRBV5-8 and TRBJ1-1, is EAGVTQSPTHLIKTRGQQATLRCSPISGHTSVYWYQQALGLGLQFLLWYDEGEERNRGNFPPRFSGRQFPNYSSELNVNALELEDSALYLCASSSRDRDRAAEAFFGQGTRLTVV.